This T cell receptor beta chain was found in a study of T cells in women clearing cervical HPV infection. In the study overall: Case blood drawn at lesion detection; control blood after infection cleared.

A note on this clone: The antigen is not known. The read terminates 3 residues before the CDR3 end, so the remaining end is supplied by the germline J gene.

CDR1 and CDR2 (germline): GTSNPN, SVGIG (reference sequence). This CDR3 is built from 16 residues. Whole-study results and caveats: Richness differences could reflect unmeasured T-cell content per sample. TRBV6-7 relative abundance averaged about 0.11% in cases and approximately 0.15% in controls.

The repertoire was sequenced with immunoSEQ multiplex PCR; TCRdb's copy has only in-frame clones and lacks some. The sample includes over 25,000 clones. The gene calls are TRBV30 and TRBJ2-3, with D possibly being TRBD1 (7 bases). The sample taken for sequencing was blood buffy coat. This receptor was obtained from a woman between 18 and 70 years old with a cervical HPV16 infection that either progressed to CIN3+ or cleared (not recorded which). CDR3 bases read: TGTGCCTGGAGCGGACCGCGGAGGGGGCAAGGAGAGACG. This gives the protein CAWSGPRRGQGET. The complete CDR3 sequence is CAWSGPRRGQGETQYF.